This T cell receptor (beta chain) comes out of a study of immune heterogeneity within non-small cell lung tumors. Amplification of TCR beta CDR3 was performed by multiplex PCR with 32 V and 13 J primers. TCRdb analysed the multiplex PCR reads with MiXCR anew, one entry per CDR3 protein. The table has 8,500 to 11,000 distinct CDR3 sequences, 15% to 20% seen once; the top ten hold approximately 3.5%. Per germline, CDR1 SGHTA and CDR2 FQGNSA. The V end lost 11 bases, the J end lost 1 base, and 17 bases lay between the germline ends. CDR3 length: 14 residues. Of note for this clonotype: Its specificity is not known. A much larger clone lies one base from this, so it may be a read error.

The authors used approximately 540 ng of bulk tumor genomic DNA per sample as template. Primary tumors were biopsied several times each, far apart, intraoperatively. Those enrolled were patients newly diagnosed with untreated non-small cell lung cancer and undergoing curative surgery. Donors were newly diagnosed non-small cell lung cancer patients having surgery with curative intent. Study findings and constraints: Correlation analysis showed that local T-cell clonality was moderately but significantly associated with local tumor mutational burden (R approximately 0.33). Largely, high-frequency T-cell receptor beta clonotypes differed from one individual patient to another. Each patient's tumor sites shared recurring identical dominant CDR3 beta clonotypes, and individual sites also carried their own high-frequency clones.

Sequencing was performed on lung tumor tissue. The TCR was taken from a man aged 40-49 years with non-small cell lung cancer. The rearrangement uses TRBV7-2 and TRBJ1-2; no definite D call. CDR3 in DNA: TGTGCCGGCACCGAGGAGCCCAGTAACTATGGCTACACCTTC. This encodes CAGTEEPSNYGYTF. Filled out from reference TRBV7-2 and TRBJ1-2, the complete variable domain reads GAGVSQSPSNKVTEKGKDVELRCDPISGHTALYWYRQSLGQGLEFLIYFQGNSAPDKSGLPSDRFSAERTGGSVSTLTIQRTQQEDSAVYLCAGTEEPSNYGYTFGSGTRLTVV.